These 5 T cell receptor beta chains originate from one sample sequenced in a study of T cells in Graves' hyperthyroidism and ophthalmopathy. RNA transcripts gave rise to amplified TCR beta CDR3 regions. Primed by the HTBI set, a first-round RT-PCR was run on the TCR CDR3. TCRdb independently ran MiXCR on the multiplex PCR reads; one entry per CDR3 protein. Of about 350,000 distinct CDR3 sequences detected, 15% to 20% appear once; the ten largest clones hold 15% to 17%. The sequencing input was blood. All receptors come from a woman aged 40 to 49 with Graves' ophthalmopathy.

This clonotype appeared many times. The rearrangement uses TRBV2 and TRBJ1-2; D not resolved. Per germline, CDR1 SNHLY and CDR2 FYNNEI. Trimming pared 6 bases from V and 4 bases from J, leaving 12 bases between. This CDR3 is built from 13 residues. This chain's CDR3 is CASSLTASYGYTF. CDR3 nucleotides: TGTGCCAGCAGCCTCACAGCTAGCTATGGCTACACCTTC.

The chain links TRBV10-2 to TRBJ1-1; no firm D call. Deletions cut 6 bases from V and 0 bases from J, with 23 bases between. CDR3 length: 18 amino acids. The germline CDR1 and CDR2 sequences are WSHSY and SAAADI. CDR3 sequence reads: CASRFSSSSTAMNTEAFF. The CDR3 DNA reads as TGCGCCAGCAGATTTTCGAGCAGTTCGACTGCAATGAACACTGAAGCTTTCTTT.

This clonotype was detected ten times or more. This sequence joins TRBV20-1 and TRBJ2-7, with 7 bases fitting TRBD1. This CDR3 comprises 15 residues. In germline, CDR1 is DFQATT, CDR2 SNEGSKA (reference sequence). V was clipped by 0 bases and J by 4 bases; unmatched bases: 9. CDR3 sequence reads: CSARDLDRATYEQYF. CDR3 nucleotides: TGCAGTGCTAGAGATCTTGACAGGGCCACATACGAGCAGTACTTC.

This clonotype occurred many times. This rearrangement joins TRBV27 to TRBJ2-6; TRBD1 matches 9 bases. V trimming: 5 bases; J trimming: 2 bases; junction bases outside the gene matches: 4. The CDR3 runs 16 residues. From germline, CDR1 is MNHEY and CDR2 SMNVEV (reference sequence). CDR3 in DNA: TGTGCCAGCAGTCTGGGACAGGGCGCTGGGGCCAACGTCCTGACTTTC. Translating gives CASSLGQGAGANVLTF.

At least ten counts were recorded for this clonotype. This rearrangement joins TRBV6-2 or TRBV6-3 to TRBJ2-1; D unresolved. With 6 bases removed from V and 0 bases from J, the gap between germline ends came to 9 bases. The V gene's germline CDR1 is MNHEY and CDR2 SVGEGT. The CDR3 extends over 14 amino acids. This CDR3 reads CASRRIYSYNEQFF. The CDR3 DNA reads TGTGCCAGCAGAAGGATTTACTCCTACAATGAGCAGTTCTTC.